This entry lists 21 T cell receptor beta chains sequenced from one sample in a study of PD-1 blockade in mismatch repair-deficient tumors. TCRdb's table, derived via immunoSEQ multiplex PCR, lists solely in-frame clones and lacks some. Of 38,000 or so clones listed, 80% to 90% are singletons. The specimen was peripheral blood, collected approximately 80 weeks after starting pembrolizumab. These receptors all stem from an adult with mismatch repair-deficient cancer.

The genes are TRBV6-6 and TRBJ2-1; D possibly corresponds to TRBD1 (5 bases). V was trimmed by 6 bases and J by 8 bases, leaving 20 bases between them. The CDR3 spans 15 residues. Germline CDR1 MNHNY, CDR2 SVGAGI (reference sequence). The CDR3 protein is CASRGRVSSVDEQFF. DNA for the CDR3: TGTGCCAGCAGGGGCAGGGTTTCATCAGTGGATGAGCAGTTCTTC.

The rearrangement links TRBV29-1 to TRBJ2-1, with D maybe TRBD2 (5 bases). Germline CDR1 and CDR2: SQVTM and ANQGSEA. V dropped 0 bases and J dropped 2 bases, with 11 bases sitting between them. This CDR3 contains 15 residues. CDR3 residues: CSVEDPTGTYNEQFF. The CDR3 nucleotides are TGCAGCGTTGAAGATCCGACCGGGACCTACAATGAGCAGTTCTTC.

V is TRBV19 and J is TRBJ2-7, with TRBD1 identical over 7 bases. Germline values: CDR1 LNHDA, CDR2 SQIVND (reference sequence). V gave up 6 bases and J gave up 3 bases; unmatched junction bases: 8. CDR3 length: 14 residues. The chain's CDR3 is CASSRGTDYYEQYF. Written as DNA, the CDR3 is TGTGCCAGTAGCAGGGGGACAGACTACTACGAGCAGTACTTC. Full variable domain (missing parts from reference TRBV19 and TRBJ2-7): DGGITQSPKYLFRKEGQNVTLSCEQNLNHDAMYWYRQDPGQGLRLIYYSQIVNDFQKGDIAEGYSVSREKKESFPLTVTSAQKNPTAFYLCASSRGTDYYEQYFGPGTRLTVT.

The table lists this clone with a count of one. The chain is built from TRBV4-1 and TRBJ2-7; weak D call: TRBD2 (6 bases). Germline CDR1 and CDR2: MGHRA and YSYEKL. Trimming removed 1 base at V and 3 bases at J, with 16 bases between. This CDR3 region has 16 residues. The CDR3, as DNA: TGCGCCAGCAGCCAAGTTTATGAGGGAGGAAGCTACGAGCAGTACTTC. This sequence encodes CASSQVYEGGSYEQYF.

V gene TRBV9 combines with J gene TRBJ2-1; no clear D. Trimming stripped 3 bases from V and 5 bases from J, with 6 bases between. This CDR3 has 12 residues. The germline gives CDR1 SGDLS, CDR2 YYNGEE. The CDR3 region is CASSGLNNEQFF. In DNA, the CDR3 is TGTGCCAGCAGCGGCCTAAACAATGAGCAGTTCTTC.

In this sample, this clone turned up a few times. The gene calls are TRBV5-4 and TRBJ1-2, with 8 bases aligning to TRBD1. Germline CDR1 reads SGHNT; CDR2 reads YYREEE (reference sequence). The CDR3 is 15 residues long. Trimming at V came to 0 bases and at J to 3 bases, leaving 4 bases not matched to a gene. This chain's CDR3 is CASSLGLDRDYGYTF. DNA of the CDR3: TGTGCCAGCAGCTTGGGTCTGGACAGGGACTATGGCTACACCTTC.

This clone was observed a few times. V usage is TRBV5-1 and J usage is TRBJ1-4; D unresolved. Germline CDR1 is SGHRS and CDR2 is YFSETQ. Trimming removed 0 bases from V and 1 base from J, with 7 bases in between. The CDR3 is 15 residues long. The CDR3 DNA reads TGCGCCAGCAGCTTGGACGGTCAAACTAATGAAAAACTGTTTTTT. Encoded protein: CASSLDGQTNEKLFF.

The chain has TRBV19 and TRBJ1-1, with TRBD1 matching 8 bases. J lost 11 bases, V lost 8 bases, and 13 bases had no gene match. The CDR3 sequence is 13 residues long. Germline CDR1 LNHDA, CDR2 SQIVND (reference sequence). CDR3 DNA: TGTGCCAGTCGATTAACCGGGACAGGTGAGGCTTTCTTT. It encodes CASRLTGTGEAFF.

The V call is TRBV14, the J call TRBJ2-3; no reliable D call. Germline V gene data show CDR1 as SGHDN and CDR2 as FVKESK. The CDR3 runs 14 residues. V was pared by 1 base and J by 2 bases, with 7 bases between. Here the CDR3 DNA reads TGTGCCAGCAGCCAAGGAGTTACCACAGATACGCAGTATTTT. It is translated as CASSQGVTTDTQYF.

CDR3 region: CASSLGRKVNYGYTF. In DNA form, the CDR3 reads TGTGCCAGCAGCTTGGGGAGGAAGGTTAACTATGGCTACACCTTC. The V call is TRBV5-7, the J call TRBJ1-2; no reliable D call. TRBV5-7 is annotated as an ORF whose role is uncertain. The CDR3 totals 15 residues. Trimming took off 0 bases at V and 1 base at J, with 10 bases between the two ends.

The J gene is TRBJ1-3, the V gene TRBV5-5; D unresolved. Germline V gene sequence: CDR1 SGHKS, CDR2 YYEKEE (reference sequence). This CDR3 comprises 19 residues. V lost 0 bases and J lost 1, with 20 bases in between. DNA for the CDR3: TGTGCCAGCAGCTTGGAAGGTTTATCGGGTTGGGGTTCTGGAAACACCATATATTTT. Protein product: CASSLEGLSGWGSGNTIYF. The full variable domain, with the rest looked up from reference TRBV5-5 and TRBJ1-3, is DAGVTQSPTHLIKTRGQQVTLRCSPISGHKSVSWYQQVLGQGPQFIFQYYEKEERGRGNFPDRFSARQFPNYSSELNVNALLLGDSALYLCASSLEGLSGWGSGNTIYFGEGSWLTVV.

The chain couples TRBV19 to TRBJ2-7; TRBD2 aligns across 12 bases. With V trimmed by 7 bases and J by 0 bases, 4 bases remained unmatched. Germline CDR1 reads LNHDA; CDR2 reads SQIVND (reference sequence). CDR3 length: 15 residues. The CDR3 reads CASKETSGSSYEQYF. In nucleotides, the CDR3 is TGTGCCAGTAAGGAGACTAGCGGGAGCTCCTACGAGCAGTACTTC.

This chain connects TRBV27 to TRBJ2-2; TRBD1 or TRBD2 may be the D gene (5 bases each). The germline V gene encodes CDR1 MNHEY and CDR2 SMNVEV (reference sequence). Deletions cut 9 bases from V and 1 base from J, with 18 bases between. The CDR3 loop spans 16 amino acids. CDR3 DNA sequence: TGTGCCAGTACAGGATGGCTGGGGGAGAACACCGGGGAGCTGTTTTTT. Translating it yields CASTGWLGENTGELFF.

This clone appeared a single time. The chain is built from TRBV18 and TRBJ1-2, with TRBD1 matching over 8 bases. Germline trimming cut 2 bases from V and 6 bases from J; bases unmatched to any gene: 5. CDR3 size: 14 residues. Germline CDR1 reads KGHSH; CDR2 reads LQKENI. As DNA, the CDR3 is TGTGCCAGCTCACCAGAGACAGGGGACCATGGCTACACCTTC. Residues: CASSPETGDHGYTF.

This clone was counted between two and nine times. The chain has TRBV6-4 and TRBJ2-3, with 9 bases that match TRBD2. V was pared by 2 bases and J by 0 bases, with 6 bases of the junction left unmatched. The CDR3 contains 17 residues. Per germline, CDR1 MRHNA and CDR2 SNTAGT. CDR3 in amino acids: CASSDTFSGGSTDTQYF. The CDR3 coding sequence is TGTGCCAGCAGTGACACTTTTAGCGGGGGTAGCACAGATACGCAGTATTTT.

This clone was seen once. The chain combines TRBV19 with TRBJ2-6; 15 bases are a match to TRBD2. The length of the CDR3 is 19 residues. CDR1 and CDR2 from the germline V gene are LNHDA and SQIVND (reference sequence). V lost 3 bases, J lost 3 bases, and 6 bases stayed unmatched. The CDR3 DNA sequence: TGTGCCAGTAGTATCCGGACTAGCGGGAGGGTGGTTGGGGCCAACGTCCTGACTTTC. This codes for CASSIRTSGRVVGANVLTF.

The J gene is TRBJ1-2, the V gene TRBV25-1, with unresolved D. Germline CDR1 is MGHDK and CDR2 is SYGVNS. CDR3 size: 13 residues. V was cut by 4 bases and J by 6 bases, with 12 bases left in between. In nucleotides, the CDR3 is TGTGCCAGCAGTGTGAGCCATAGCCATGGCTACACCTTC. Protein: CASSVSHSHGYTF.

The chain recombines TRBV5-1 with TRBJ2-1; D may be TRBD2 (5 bases). The CDR3 has 12 amino acids. V was cut by 3 bases and J by 12 bases, with 13 bases left in between. The germline CDR1 and CDR2 sequences are SGHRS and YFSETQ. CDR3 sequence: CASSSKEGWQFF. The CDR3 bases are TGCGCCAGCAGCTCGAAAGAGGGTTGGCAGTTCTTC. The whole variable domain, filled in from reference TRBV5-1 and TRBJ2-1, reads KAGVTQTPRYLIKTRGQQVTLSCSPISGHRSVSWYQQTPGQGLQFLFEYFSETQRNKGNFPGRFSGRQFSNSRSEMNVSTLELGDSALYLCASSSKEGWQFFGPGTRLTVL.

This clone was seen once. The chain joins TRBV29-1 to TRBJ2-7; the match to TRBD2 covers 11 bases. Germline CDR1 SQVTM, CDR2 ANQGSEA. The J segment lost 3 bases and the V segment lost 4 bases, leaving 2 bases of the junction unmatched. The CDR3 consists of 13 residues. CDR3 sequence: CSVVSGRDYEQYF. The CDR3 DNA is TGCAGCGTTGTTAGCGGGAGGGACTACGAGCAGTACTTC.

The CDR3 reads CASSYAGAYNEQFF. Written as DNA, the CDR3 is TGTGCCAGCAGTTACGCGGGCGCCTACAATGAGCAGTTCTTC. The chain is built from TRBV6-5 and TRBJ2-1, with D perhaps matching TRBD2 (5 bases). The germline gives CDR1 MNHEY, CDR2 SVGAGI. The CDR3 sequence is 14 residues long. Trimming cost V 2 bases and J 2 bases, with 7 bases left between them.

The chain combines TRBV15 with TRBJ2-1, with D possibly being TRBD2 (5 bases). CDR1 is LNHNV, CDR2 YYDKDF, per germline (reference sequence). The V gene lost 0 bases and the J gene lost 10 bases, with 13 bases spanning the gap. The CDR3 is 14 amino acids. The CDR3 is CATSRDRGSAEQFF. Here the CDR3 DNA reads TGTGCCACCAGCAGAGACAGAGGGTCGGCCGAGCAGTTCTTC.